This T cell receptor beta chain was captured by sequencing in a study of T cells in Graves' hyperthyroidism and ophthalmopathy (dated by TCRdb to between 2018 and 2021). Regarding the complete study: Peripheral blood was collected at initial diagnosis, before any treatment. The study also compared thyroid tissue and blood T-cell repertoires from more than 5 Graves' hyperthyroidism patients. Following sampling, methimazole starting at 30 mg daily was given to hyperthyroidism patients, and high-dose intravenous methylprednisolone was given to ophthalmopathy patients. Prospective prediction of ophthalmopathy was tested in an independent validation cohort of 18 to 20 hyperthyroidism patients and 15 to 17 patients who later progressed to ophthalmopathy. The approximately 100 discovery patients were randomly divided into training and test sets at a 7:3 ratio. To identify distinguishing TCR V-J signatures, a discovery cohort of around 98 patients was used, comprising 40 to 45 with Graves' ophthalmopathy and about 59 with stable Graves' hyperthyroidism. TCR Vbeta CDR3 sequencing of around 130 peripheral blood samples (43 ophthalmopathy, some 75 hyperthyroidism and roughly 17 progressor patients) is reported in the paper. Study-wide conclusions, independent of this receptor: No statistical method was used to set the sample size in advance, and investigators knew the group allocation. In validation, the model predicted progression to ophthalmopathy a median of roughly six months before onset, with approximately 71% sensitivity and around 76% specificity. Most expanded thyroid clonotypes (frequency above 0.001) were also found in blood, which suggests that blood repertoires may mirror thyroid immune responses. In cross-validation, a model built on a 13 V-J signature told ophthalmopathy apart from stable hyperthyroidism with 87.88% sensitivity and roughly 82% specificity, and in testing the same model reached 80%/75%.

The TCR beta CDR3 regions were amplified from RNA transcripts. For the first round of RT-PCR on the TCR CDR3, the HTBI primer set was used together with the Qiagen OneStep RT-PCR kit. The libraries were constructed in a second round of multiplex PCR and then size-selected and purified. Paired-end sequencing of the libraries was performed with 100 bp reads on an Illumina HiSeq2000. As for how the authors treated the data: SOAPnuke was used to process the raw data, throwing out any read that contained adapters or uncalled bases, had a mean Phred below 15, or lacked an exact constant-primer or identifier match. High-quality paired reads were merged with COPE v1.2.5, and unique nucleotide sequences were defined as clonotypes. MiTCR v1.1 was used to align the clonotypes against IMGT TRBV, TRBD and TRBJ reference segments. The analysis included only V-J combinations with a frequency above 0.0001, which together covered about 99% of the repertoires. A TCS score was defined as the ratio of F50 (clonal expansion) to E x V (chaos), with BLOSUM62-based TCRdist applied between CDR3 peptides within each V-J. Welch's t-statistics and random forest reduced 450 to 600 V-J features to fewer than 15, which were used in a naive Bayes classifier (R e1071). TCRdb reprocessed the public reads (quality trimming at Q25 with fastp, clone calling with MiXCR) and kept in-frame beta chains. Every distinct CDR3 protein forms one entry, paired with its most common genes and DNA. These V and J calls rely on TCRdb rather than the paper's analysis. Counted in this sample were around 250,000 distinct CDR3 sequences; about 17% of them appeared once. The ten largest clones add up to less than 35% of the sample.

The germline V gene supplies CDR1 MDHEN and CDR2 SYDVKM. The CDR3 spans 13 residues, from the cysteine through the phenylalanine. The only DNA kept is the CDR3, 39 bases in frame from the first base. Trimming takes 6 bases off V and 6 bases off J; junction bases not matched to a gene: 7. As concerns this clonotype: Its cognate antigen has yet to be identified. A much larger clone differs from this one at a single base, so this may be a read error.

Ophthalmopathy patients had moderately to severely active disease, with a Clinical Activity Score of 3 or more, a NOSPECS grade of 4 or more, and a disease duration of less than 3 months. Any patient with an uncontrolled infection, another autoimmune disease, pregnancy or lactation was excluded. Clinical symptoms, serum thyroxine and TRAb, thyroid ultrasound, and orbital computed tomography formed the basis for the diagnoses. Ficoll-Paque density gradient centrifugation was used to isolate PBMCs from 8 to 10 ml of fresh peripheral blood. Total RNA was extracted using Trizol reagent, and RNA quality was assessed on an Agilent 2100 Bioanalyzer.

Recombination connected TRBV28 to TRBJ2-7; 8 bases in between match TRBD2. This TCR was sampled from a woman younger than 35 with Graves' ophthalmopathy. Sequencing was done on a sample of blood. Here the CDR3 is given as CASSRAGGSEQYF. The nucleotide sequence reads TGTGCCAGCAGCCGCGCGGGGGGAAGCGAGCAGTACTTC. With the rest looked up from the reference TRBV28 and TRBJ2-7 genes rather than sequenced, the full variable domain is DVKVTQSSRYLVKRTGEKVFLECVQDMDHENMFWYRQDPGLGLRLIYFSYDVKMKEKGDIPEGYSVSREKKERFSLILESASTNQTSMYLCASSRAGGSEQYFGPGTRLTVT.